In its sample, the clone carrying this TCR beta chain was seen a few times. Its antigen is not identified. There are 15 residues in the CDR3. V shed 6 bases and J shed 0 bases, with 13 bases lying between them. Germline-derived CDR1 and CDR2 are SEHNR and FQNEAQ (reference sequence). These data originate in a study of T-cell memory formation after mild COVID-19. Regarding the study as a whole: While clones contracting from day 15 to 85 were balanced between CD4 and CD8, later expanders leaned CD4+.

From the 5' RACE reads, TCRdb called clonotypes with MiXCR, one entry per CDR3 protein. The sample contains 530,000 or so distinct CDR3 sequences, 17% of which appear only once. Sequenced: PBMCs or a T cell subset sorted from them (not recorded which). This clonotype was sampled from an adult woman who had mild COVID-19 (a few samples of this study predate the infection). Cell type and time point are not known. The rearrangement links TRBV7-9 to TRBJ2-3; tentative D call: TRBD1 (6 bases). CDR3 loop: CASRLGTTSTDTQYF. Written as DNA, the CDR3 is TGTGCCAGCAGACTAGGGACAACTAGCACAGATACGCAGTATTTT. The variable domain in full, with the rest retrieved from reference TRBV7-9 and TRBJ2-3, is DTGVSQNPRHKITKRGQNVTFRCDPISEHNRLYWYRQTLGQGPEFLTYFQNEAQLEKSRLLSDRFSAERPKGSFSTLEIQRTEQGDSAMYLCASRLGTTSTDTQYFGPGTRLTVL.